This TCR beta chain comes out of a study of tumor and adjacent non-tumor tissue in lung cancer. On the study more broadly: Patients were aged roughly 30 to 76, nine to eleven men and roughly five women, stage I to III. Samples averaged approximately 4.2 million productive TCRbeta reads each. General study results and limits: In normal lung, the top 100 clones were significantly more dominant than in tumor.

A modified ARM-PCR protocol with three rounds of nested PCR amplified TCRbeta. TCRdb independently ran MiXCR on the multiplex PCR reads; one entry per CDR3 protein. The sample shows about 93,000 distinct CDR3 sequences, less than 80% of them seen only once. This CDR3 is 15 amino acids long. Germline CDR1 MDHEN, CDR2 SYDVKM. As for this clonotype: Its target is unknown. The junction does not match germline at one end; this may be a read error.

The template was RNA from unsorted bulk tissue. Donors were chemotherapy-naive, newly diagnosed lung cancer surgical patients in China, August–November 2014. The clonotype was recovered from a man between 60 and 75 years old with non-small cell lung cancer. The sample was lung tumor tissue. The V call is TRBV28, the J call TRBJ2-2; D gene ambiguous. This chain's CDR3 is CANSSLEENTGELFF. The DNA of the CDR3 is TGTGCCAACAGTTCTTTAGAGGAGAACACCGGGGAGCTGTTTTTT.